A selection of T cell receptor beta chains follows, all from one sample in a study of response to subunit inactivated influenza vaccine. TCRdb passed the RT-PCR reads through MiXCR, listing each CDR3 protein once. Of hundreds of thousands of distinct CDR3 sequences in the sample, about 7.6% were seen once. Here the sequenced sample was PBMCs from blood, taken around 25 months after vaccination. These receptors originate from a man between 45 and 75 years old who received an inactivated influenza vaccine. The CDR3 runs from the conserved cysteine through the conserved F or W. The D gene is left open where the match is weak. Expanded clones get a size class; other rows say once, few or many, or leave the size out.

J: TRBJ1-1
V: TRBV27
size: many
D: .
DNA: TGTGCCAGCAGTTTGGATAGGTTCACTGAAGCTTTCTTT
CDR3: CASSLDRFTEAFF

J: TRBJ2-5
V: TRBV6-4
size: .
D: TRBD2
DNA: TGTGCCAGCACCCGCGGGGGGACCCGGACGCGGGGGATTAAAGAGACCCAGTACTTC
CDR3: CASTRGGTRTRGIKETQYF

J: TRBJ2-1
V: TRBV28
size: few
D: .
DNA: TGTGCCAGCAGTCCCTCGGAGGGGCGGAGCTCCTACAATGAGCAGTTCTTC
CDR3: CASSPSEGRSSYNEQFF

J: TRBJ2-3
V: TRBV7-2
size: many
D: TRBD2
DNA: TGTGCCAGCAGGAGACTAGCGGGGGCGACAGATACGCAGTATTTT
CDR3: CASRRLAGATDTQYF

J: TRBJ2-1
V: TRBV20-1
size: .
D: TRBD2
DNA: TGCAGTGCTAGATCGCGGACTAGCGGGAGTTCTGAGCAGTTCTTC
CDR3: CSARSRTSGSSEQFF

J: TRBJ1-2
V: TRBV29-1
size: few
D: TRBD1
DNA: TGCAGCGTTCTACCGGGACAGGGGGCTTACCGCTATGACTACACCTTC
CDR3: CSVLPGQGAYRYDYTF

J: TRBJ2-7
V: TRBV20-1
size: many
D: .
DNA: TGCAGTGCTAGGCGGTGGGGCTCCTACGAGCAGTACTTC
CDR3: CSARRWGSYEQYF

J: TRBJ2-2
V: TRBV3-1
size: many
D: .
DNA: TGTGCCAGCAGACCCGGTGGCCGCCCCCGGGAGCTGTTTTTT
CDR3: CASRPGGRPRELFF

J: TRBJ2-3
V: TRBV5-5
size: few
D: .
DNA: TGTGCCAGCAGCTTTAGGTCGGCAGATACGCAGTATTTT
CDR3: CASSFRSADTQYF

J: TRBJ1-2
V: TRBV6-4
size: .
D: .
DNA: TGTGCCAGCAGCGCTACAGGGATCCGCTACACCTTC
CDR3: CASSATGIRYTF

J: TRBJ1-1
V: TRBV28
size: few
D: TRBD1
DNA: TGTGCCAGCAGCAATACAGGGGTGTTGACTGAAGCTTTCTTT
CDR3: CASSNTGVLTEAFF

J: TRBJ2-3
V: TRBV12-3/TRBV12-4
size: few
D: .
DNA: TGTGCCAGCACCATAAGCGGGCCAGATACGCAGTATTTT
CDR3: CASTISGPDTQYF

J: TRBJ2-5
V: TRBV4-3
size: few
D: .
DNA: TGCGCCAGCAGCCGCACCGGGACCGCACAAGAGACCCAGTACTTC
CDR3: CASSRTGTAQETQYF

J: TRBJ1-2
V: TRBV7-9
size: few
D: TRBD1
DNA: TGTGCCAGCAGCTTATTTGGCGCAGGGGGCGTCTATGGCTACACCTTC
CDR3: CASSLFGAGGVYGYTF

J: TRBJ2-1
V: TRBV12-3/TRBV12-4
size: many
D: .
DNA: TGTGCCAGCAGTTTGGCAGGGTTCGAAAATGAGCAGTTCTTC
CDR3: CASSLAGFENEQFF

J: TRBJ2-1
V: TRBV27
size: .
D: TRBD2
DNA: TGTGCCAGCAGCCCCTCACTAGCGCCTTACAATGAGCAGTTCTTC
CDR3: CASSPSLAPYNEQFF

J: TRBJ2-1
V: TRBV6-5
size: few
D: .
DNA: TGTGCCAGCAGTTACCTCCCGTTCTACAATGAGCAGTTCTTC
CDR3: CASSYLPFYNEQFF

J: TRBJ1-6
V: TRBV15
size: many
D: .
DNA: TGTGCCACCAGCAAAGCATCCGGGCAGGGTCCCCTCCACTTT
CDR3: CATSKASGQGPLHF

J: TRBJ1-2
V: TRBV20-1
size: few
D: TRBD1
DNA: TGCAGTGCAACCGGGACAGGGGGCGGCTATGGCTACACCTTC
CDR3: CSATGTGGGYGYTF

J: TRBJ2-3
V: TRBV7-2
size: many
D: .
DNA: TGTGCCAGCAGCTCAGGCTCTTTCTACACAGATACGCAGTATTTT
CDR3: CASSSGSFYTDTQYF

J: TRBJ2-2
V: TRBV4-1
size: few
D: TRBD2
DNA: TGCGCCAGCAGCCAAAGTAGCGGGCGAGACACCGGGGAGCTGTTTTTT
CDR3: CASSQSSGRDTGELFF

J: TRBJ1-5
V: TRBV20-1
size: .
D: .
DNA: TGCAGTGCTAGAGACAACGGCCCGGGGCATCAGCCCCAGCATTTT
CDR3: CSARDNGPGHQPQHF

J: TRBJ2-3
V: TRBV12-3/TRBV12-4
size: .
D: TRBD2
DNA: TGTGCCAGCAGTTTTGGACTAGCGGGGGGACAAGATACGCAGTATTTT
CDR3: CASSFGLAGGQDTQYF

J: TRBJ2-3
V: TRBV5-6
size: .
D: TRBD1
DNA: TGTGCCAGCAGCTTGGCCGGGACAGGGAGTGGCACAGATACGCAGTATTTT
CDR3: CASSLAGTGSGTDTQYF

J: TRBJ2-3
V: TRBV29-1
size: many
D: TRBD2
DNA: TGCAGCGTTGCGGTGAGCGGGGGTTCCACAGATACGCAGTATTTT
CDR3: CSVAVSGGSTDTQYF

J: TRBJ2-1
V: TRBV7-8
size: few
D: .
DNA: TGTGCCAGCAGCCTCCCGGGTCAATTGTACAATGAGCAGTTCTTC
CDR3: CASSLPGQLYNEQFF

J: TRBJ2-2
V: TRBV6-1
size: many
D: .
DNA: TGTGCCAGCAGCCAAAGAAGTACCGGGGAGCTGTTTTTT
CDR3: CASSQRSTGELFF

J: TRBJ1-1
V: TRBV19
size: many
D: .
DNA: TGTGCCAGTAGTCCAGGACCGGCGAACACTGAAGCTTTCTTT
CDR3: CASSPGPANTEAFF

J: TRBJ2-1
V: TRBV20-1
size: .
D: TRBD1
DNA: TGCAGTGTCAGGGCCGGGACAGGGGTTTACAATGAGCAGTTCTTC
CDR3: CSVRAGTGVYNEQFF

J: TRBJ2-7
V: TRBV4-1
size: .
D: TRBD1
DNA: TGCGCCAGCAGCCAAGATTACTCCGGGACAGGCCCCTACGAGCAGTACTTC
CDR3: CASSQDYSGTGPYEQYF

J: TRBJ2-3
V: TRBV2
size: many
D: TRBD2
DNA: TGTGCCAGCAAGGCAATCGTAGGGACTAGACTCACAGATACGCAGTATTTT
CDR3: CASKAIVGTRLTDTQYF

J: TRBJ1-1
V: TRBV24-1
size: .
D: .
DNA: TGTGCCACCAGTGATTTGCTCGCCAGGAACACTGAAGCTTTCTTT
CDR3: CATSDLLARNTEAFF

J: TRBJ1-2
V: TRBV12-3/TRBV12-4
size: .
D: .
DNA: TGTGCCAGCAGTTTACCGGGACTCCTAGAACCTAACTATGGCTACACCTTC
CDR3: CASSLPGLLEPNYGYTF

J: TRBJ2-3
V: TRBV3-1
size: many
D: TRBD2
DNA: TGTGCCAGCAGCCAAGGACTAGCGGGGGGGAAAAATACGCAGTATTTT
CDR3: CASSQGLAGGKNTQYF

J: TRBJ2-1
V: TRBV7-9
size: .
D: .
DNA: TGTGCCAGCAGCATTGTGGGACCCGGCAATGAGCAGTTCTTC
CDR3: CASSIVGPGNEQFF

J: TRBJ1-2
V: TRBV5-5
size: once
D: TRBD1
DNA: TGTGCCAGCAGCTCCGGGACAGTTAACTATGGCTACACCTTC
CDR3: CASSSGTVNYGYTF

J: TRBJ2-6
V: TRBV4-1
size: few
D: .
DNA: TGCGCCAGCAGCCAAGGCGTGGCAGGGGGGGCCAACGTCCTGACTTTC
CDR3: CASSQGVAGGANVLTF

J: TRBJ1-2
V: TRBV20-1
size: .
D: .
DNA: TGCAGTGCCGTAAAGACAGTCTCTAACTATGGCTACACCTTC
CDR3: CSAVKTVSNYGYTF

J: TRBJ2-3
V: TRBV2
size: few
D: .
DNA: TGTGCCAGCAGTCCTGACGGGTTAGATACGCAGTATTTT
CDR3: CASSPDGLDTQYF

J: TRBJ2-3
V: TRBV20-1
size: few
D: .
DNA: TGCAGTGCAACCGCGACGAATCGCACAGATACGCAGTATTTT
CDR3: CSATATNRTDTQYF

J: TRBJ2-1
V: TRBV5-6
size: .
D: .
DNA: TGTGCCAGCAGCTTCCCCGGGGGGCCGGTTCACGAGCAGTTCTTC
CDR3: CASSFPGGPVHEQFF

J: TRBJ2-4
V: TRBV6-2/TRBV6-3
size: many
D: .
DNA: TGTGCCAGCAGTTCCTCTGGGGCGGTACGGGGGAACATTCAGTACTTC
CDR3: CASSSSGAVRGNIQYF

J: TRBJ2-6
V: TRBV7-6
size: .
D: TRBD1
DNA: TGTGCCAGCAGCAGGGACAGGCCGGCCAACGTCCTGACTTTC
CDR3: CASSRDRPANVLTF

J: TRBJ1-4
V: TRBV6-6
size: few
D: .
DNA: TGTGCCAGCAGTTACTTAACTAATGAAAAACTGTTTTTT
CDR3: CASSYLTNEKLFF

J: TRBJ2-2
V: TRBV18
size: many
D: TRBD2
DNA: TGTGCCAGCTCACCAGTTGGTAGCGGGAGTTCCGGGGAGCTGTTTTTT
CDR3: CASSPVGSGSSGELFF

J: TRBJ2-2
V: TRBV9
size: many
D: .
DNA: TGTGCCAGCAGCGTAGATCGGGGGGAGCTGTTTTTT
CDR3: CASSVDRGELFF

J: TRBJ2-5
V: TRBV3-1
size: .
D: .
DNA: TGTGCCAGCAGCCAAGTTAAAGTTGGGGCACCGTACCAAGAGACCCAGTACTTC
CDR3: CASSQVKVGAPYQETQYF

J: TRBJ2-1
V: TRBV5-1
size: .
D: .
DNA: TGCGCCAGCCAATCGAATTACAATGAGCAGTTCTTC
CDR3: CASQSNYNEQFF

J: TRBJ2-7
V: TRBV14
size: .
D: TRBD1
DNA: TGTGCCAGCAGCCAAACAGGGGGCCCAACCTACGAGCAGTACTTC
CDR3: CASSQTGGPTYEQYF

J: TRBJ2-7
V: TRBV7-9
size: .
D: TRBD1
DNA: TGTGCCAGCAGCGATCCGGGACAGTCTAAAGAGCAGTACTTC
CDR3: CASSDPGQSKEQYF

J: TRBJ1-5
V: TRBV10-3
size: few
D: .
DNA: TGTGCCATCAGTGAGCGCCAGAGCAATCAGCCCCAGCATTTT
CDR3: CAISERQSNQPQHF

J: TRBJ2-3
V: TRBV7-9
size: few
D: TRBD2
DNA: TGTGCCAGCAGCTTAGGGGCTAGCGGGAGACACACAGATACGCAGTATTTT
CDR3: CASSLGASGRHTDTQYF

J: TRBJ2-1
V: TRBV12-1
size: .
D: .
DNA: TGTGCCAGCAGCTTAAGAACCTACAATGAGCAGTTCTTC
CDR3: CASSLRTYNEQFF

J: TRBJ2-2
V: TRBV12-3/TRBV12-4
size: many
D: .
DNA: TGTGCCAGCAGCCAAAGGGACGCCGGGGAGCTGTTTTTT
CDR3: CASSQRDAGELFF

J: TRBJ1-4
V: TRBV5-6
size: few
D: TRBD1
DNA: TGTGCCAGCAGCTTGTACAGGGGAAGTGAAAAACTGTTTTTT
CDR3: CASSLYRGSEKLFF

J: TRBJ2-1
V: TRBV3-1
size: many
D: .
DNA: TGTGCCAGCAGCCAAGGGAGACAATCCGATGAGCAGTTCTTC
CDR3: CASSQGRQSDEQFF

J: TRBJ1-5
V: TRBV4-2
size: .
D: .
DNA: TGTGCCAGCAGCCAAGACGGGACACTCCAGCCCCAGCATTTT
CDR3: CASSQDGTLQPQHF

J: TRBJ2-5
V: TRBV5-1
size: .
D: .
DNA: TGCGCCAGCAGGGCTGCGAACATCGGGTCGGAGACCCAGTACTTC
CDR3: CASRAANIGSETQYF

J: TRBJ2-7
V: TRBV6-6
size: many
D: TRBD1
DNA: TGTGCCAGCAGCACGACAGGGAACGAGCAGTACTTC
CDR3: CASSTTGNEQYF

J: TRBJ1-5
V: TRBV6-1
size: .
D: .
DNA: TGTGCCAGCAGTGTAACCCTGAGGCCCCAGCATTTT
CDR3: CASSVTLRPQHF